A single sample gave rise to the 17 T cell receptor gamma chains below, sequenced in a study of Vγ9Vδ2 T cells in congenital toxoplasmosis. cDNA was made by template-switch reverse transcription with TRGC- and TRDC-specific primers in one tube. The TRGC primer design covered both constant genes, TRGC1 and TRGC2. TCRdb re-called clones from the reads using CATT. The profile shows about 120 gamma-chain clones, more than 0.65% of them singletons. Source material: gamma-delta T cells from blood. The source of these receptors is a child younger than 10 born to a mother with Toxoplasma gondii infection during pregnancy, either congenitally infected or uninfected (not recorded which).

A note on this clone: This is likely an artifact of a read error, given a far larger clone one base away. This sample also contains other DNA sequences that code for the same CDR3. The rearrangement uses TRGV9 and TRGJP. Germline CDR1 reads GITISATS; CDR2 reads ISYDGTV (reference sequence). The CDR3 sequence is 13 residues long. The DNA of the CDR3 is TGTGCATTGTGGGAGTTGGGCAAAAAAATCAAGGTATTT. Encoded protein: CALWELGKKIKVF.

On this clone itself: For this DNA, TCRdb reports the protein of a much larger clone, which diverges at residue 3, most likely from a read error; the protein presented here is translated directly from the DNA. The rearrangement links TRGV9 to TRGJP. The length of the CDR3 is 13 residues. Germline values: CDR1 GITISATS, CDR2 ISYDGTV (reference sequence). In DNA form, the CDR3 reads TGTGCCGTGTGGGAGTTGGGCAAAAAAATCAAGGTATTT. It yields the protein CAVWELGKKIKVF.

This clone was detected a few times. The protein in TCRdb stems from a much larger clone and differs at residue 5 from this DNA's translation, likely a read error; here the protein is translated from the DNA. The gene calls are TRGV9 and TRGJP. The germline V gene encodes CDR1 GITISATS and CDR2 ISYDGTV (reference sequence). The CDR3 covers 18 residues. The chain's CDR3 is CALWAVQTQELGKKIKVF. CDR3 in DNA: TGTGCCTTGTGGGCGGTGCAAACGCAAGAGTTGGGCAAAAAAATCAAGGTATTT.

Regarding this clone: TCRdb's protein, taken from a much larger clone, differs from this DNA's translation at residue 5, likely owing to a read error; the protein displayed comes from the DNA. This chain uses TRGV9 with TRGJP. The CDR3 totals 13 residues. Germline V gene lookup returns CDR1 GITISATS and CDR2 ISYDGTV (reference sequence). Trimming at V came to 4 bases and at J to 10 bases, leaving 1 base not matched to a gene. The CDR3 sequence: CALWDLGKKIKVF. In DNA, the CDR3 is TGTGCCTTGTGGGATTTGGGCAAAAAAATCAAGGTATTT.

This clone was counted a few times. TCRdb's protein, taken from a much larger clone, differs from this DNA's translation at residue 3, likely owing to a read error; the protein displayed comes from the DNA. The gene calls are TRGV9 and TRGJP. CDR3 length equals 16 residues. Germline CDR1 GITISATS, CDR2 ISYDGTV (reference sequence). The CDR3 DNA reads TGTGCCGTGTGGGAGGTGCAAGAGTTGGGCAAAAAAATCAAGGTATTT. It is translated as CAVWEVQELGKKIKVF.

The sample holds a few counts of this clone. TCRdb's protein, taken from a much larger clone, differs from this DNA's translation at residue 4, likely owing to a read error; the protein displayed comes from the DNA. The chain carries TRGV3 and TRGJ1 or TRGJ2. This CDR3 is built from 13 residues. Germline CDR1 is VTNTFY and CDR2 is YDVSTARD (reference sequence). CDR3 region: CATCDSCHYKKLF. The CDR3 DNA sequence: TGTGCCACCTGTGACAGTTGTCATTATAAGAAACTCTTT.

In this sample, this clone turned up a few times. It is likely a read error: a sequence one base away is far more abundant. The chain couples TRGV3 to TRGJ1 or TRGJ2. Germline CDR1 and CDR2: VTNTFY and YDVSTARD (reference sequence). The CDR3 has 13 residues. CDR3: CATWDRGPPEKLF. CDR3 bases: TGTGCAACCTGGGATCGGGGGCCCCCCGAGAAACTCTTT.

Concerning this clone: The protein TCRdb gives is from a much larger clone and does not agree with this DNA's translation at residue 8, likely a read error; the protein shown here comes from the DNA. V usage is TRGV5 and J usage is TRGJ1 or TRGJ2. V lost 0 bases, J lost 5 bases, and 7 bases stayed unmatched. There are 14 residues in the CDR3. CDR1 and CDR2 (germline): VINAFY, YDVSNSKD. Written as DNA, the CDR3 is TGTGCCACCTGGGACAGGCCCTACGATTATAAGAAACTCTTT. Its protein product is CATWDRPYDYKKLF.

This clone has a handful of counts. TCRdb's protein for this DNA is that of a much larger clone and differs from the translation at residue 6, likely a read error; the protein shown is the DNA translation. The rearrangement joins TRGV5 to TRGJ1 or TRGJ2. This CDR3 is 14 amino acids long. The trim removed 2 bases at V and 5 bases at J, leaving 9 bases unmatched. Germline V lookup: CDR1 VINAFY, CDR2 YDVSNSKD. The CDR3 bases are TGTGCCACCTGGGACATGCCCTCCGATTATAAGAAACTCTTT. It specifies CATWDMPSDYKKLF.

This clone has more than one count but fewer than ten. The TCRdb protein, from a much larger clone, departs from this DNA's translation at residue 6, likely by read error; the protein shown derives from the DNA. V usage is TRGV5 and J usage is TRGJ1 or TRGJ2. Trimming cost V 2 bases and J 5 bases; bases outside gene matches: 9. The CDR3 extends over 14 amino acids. The germline V gene has CDR1 VINAFY and CDR2 YDVSNSKD. Here the CDR3 reads CATWDTPSDYKKLF. CDR3 DNA sequence: TGTGCCACCTGGGACACGCCCTCCGATTATAAGAAACTCTTT.

By its share, this clone is hyperexpanded. This chain links TRGV8 with TRGJP2. Germline lookup yields CDR1 VENAVY and CDR2 YDSYNSRV. CDR3 size: 13 residues. V gave up 1 base and J gave up 4 bases; unmatched junction bases: 0. CDR3 amino acids: CATWDSSDWIKTF. The CDR3 coding sequence is TGTGCCACCTGGGATAGTAGTGATTGGATCAAGACGTTT.

By share, this clone ranks as hyperexpanded (1% or more). Different DNA sequences within this sample yield the same CDR3. The chain carries TRGV9 and TRGJP. This CDR3 spans 16 amino acids. V was clipped by 0 bases and J by 4 bases; unmatched bases: 0. The germline gives CDR1 GITISATS, CDR2 ISYDGTV (reference sequence). For the CDR3, the DNA is TGTGCCTTGTGGGAGGTGCAAGAGTTGGGCAAAAAAATCAAGGTATTT. Amino acids: CALWEVQELGKKIKVF.

Concerning this clone itself: TCRdb's protein, taken from a much larger clone, differs from this DNA's translation at residue 6, likely owing to a read error; the protein displayed comes from the DNA. This rearrangement joins TRGV9 to TRGJP. This CDR3 has 16 residues. Germline CDR1 and CDR2: GITISATS and ISYDGTV (reference sequence). Trimming at V came to 2 bases and at J to 3 bases, leaving 1 base not matched to a gene. CDR3 bases: TGTGCCTTGTGGGAGGAGCAAGAGTTGGGCAAAAAAATCAAGGTATTT. Translated, it gives CALWEEQELGKKIKVF.

A remark on this clone: TCRdb lists the protein of a much larger clone for this DNA, which differs at residue 7, so this is likely a read error; the protein given here is translated from the DNA itself. The chain joins TRGV9 to TRGJP. CDR3 length: 16 amino acids. Germline V gene lookup returns CDR1 GITISATS and CDR2 ISYDGTV (reference sequence). Trimming took 0 bases from V and 5 from J; bases not matched to a gene: 1. The CDR3 loop reads CALWEVKELGKKIKVF. The DNA for the CDR3 is TGTGCCTTGTGGGAGGTGAAAGAGTTGGGCAAAAAAATCAAGGTATTT.

On this clone itself: The protein in TCRdb stems from a much larger clone and differs at residue 4 from this DNA's translation, likely a read error; here the protein is translated from the DNA. The rearrangement joins TRGV5 to TRGJ1 or TRGJ2. CDR3 length: 14 residues. The V gene's germline CDR1 is VINAFY and CDR2 YDVSNSKD. The CDR3 loop is CATGDRPSDYKKLF. For the CDR3, the DNA is TGTGCCACCGGGGACAGGCCCTCCGATTATAAGAAACTCTTT.

This clone was detected only a few times. The TCRdb protein, from a much larger clone, departs from this DNA's translation at residue 7, likely by read error; the protein shown derives from the DNA. The chain uses TRGV9 and TRGJP. CDR3 length: 13 amino acids. Germline loops: CDR1 GITISATS, CDR2 ISYDGTV (reference sequence). CDR3 coding DNA: TGTGCCTTGTGGGAGTTGGACAAAAAAATCAAGGTATTT. Translated: CALWELDKKIKVF.

This clone was detected only a few times. The TCRdb record carries a much larger clone's protein, which differs from this DNA's translation at residue 14; a read error is the likely cause, and the protein listed here is the DNA translation. V and J are TRGV9 and TRGJP. Germline loops: CDR1 GITISATS, CDR2 ISYDGTV (reference sequence). This CDR3 spans 16 amino acids. CDR3 sequence: CALWEVQELGKKINVF. The CDR3 nucleotides are TGTGCCTTGTGGGAGGTGCAAGAGTTGGGCAAAAAAATCAATGTATTT.